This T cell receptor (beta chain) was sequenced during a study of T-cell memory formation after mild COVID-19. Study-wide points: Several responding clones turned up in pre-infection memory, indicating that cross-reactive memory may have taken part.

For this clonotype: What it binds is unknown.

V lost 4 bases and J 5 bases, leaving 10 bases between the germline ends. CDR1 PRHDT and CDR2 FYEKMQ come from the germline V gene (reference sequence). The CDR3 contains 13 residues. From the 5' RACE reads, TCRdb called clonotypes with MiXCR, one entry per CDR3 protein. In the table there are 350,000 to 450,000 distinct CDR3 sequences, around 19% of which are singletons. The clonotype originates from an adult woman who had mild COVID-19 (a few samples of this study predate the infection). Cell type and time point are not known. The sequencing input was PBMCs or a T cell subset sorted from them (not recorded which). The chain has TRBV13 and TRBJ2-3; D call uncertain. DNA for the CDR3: TGTGCCAGCAGCTCCAACCAGCGAGATACGCAGTATTTT. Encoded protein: CASSSNQRDTQYF.